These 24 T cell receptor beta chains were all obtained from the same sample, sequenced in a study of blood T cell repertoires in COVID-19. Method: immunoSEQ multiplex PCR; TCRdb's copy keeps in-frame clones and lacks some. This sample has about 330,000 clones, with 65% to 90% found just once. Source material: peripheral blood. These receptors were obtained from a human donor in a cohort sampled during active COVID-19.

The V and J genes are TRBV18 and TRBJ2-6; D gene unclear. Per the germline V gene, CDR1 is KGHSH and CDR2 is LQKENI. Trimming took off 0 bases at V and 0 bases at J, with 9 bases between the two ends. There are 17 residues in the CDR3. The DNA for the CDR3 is TGTGCCAGCTCACCACCTGAGCTATACTCTGGGGCCAACGTCCTGACTTTC. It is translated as CASSPPELYSGANVLTF.

The CDR3 region has the DNA TGTGCCAGCAGTTTTCGGCAGGGCCCACACAGTAATGAAAAACTGTTTTTT. The encoded protein is CASSFRQGPHSNEKLFF. This chain joins TRBV27 and TRBJ1-4; weak D call: TRBD1 (5 bases). The CDR3 length is 17 residues. Trimming stripped 3 bases from V and 4 bases from J, with 18 bases between. The germline V gene has CDR1 MNHEY and CDR2 SMNVEV (reference sequence).

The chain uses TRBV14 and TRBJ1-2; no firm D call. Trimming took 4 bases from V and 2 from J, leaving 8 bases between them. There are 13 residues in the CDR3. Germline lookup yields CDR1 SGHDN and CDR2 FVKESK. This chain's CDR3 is CASSLEVNYGYTF. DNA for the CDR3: TGTGCCAGCAGCCTGGAGGTAAACTATGGCTACACCTTC.

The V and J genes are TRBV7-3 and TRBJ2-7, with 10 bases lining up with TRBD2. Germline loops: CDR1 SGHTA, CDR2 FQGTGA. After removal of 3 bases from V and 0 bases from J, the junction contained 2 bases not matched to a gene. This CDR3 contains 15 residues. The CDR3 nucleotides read TGTGCCAGCAGCTTTGCTAGCGGGGGCTCCTACGAGCAGTACTTC. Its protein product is CASSFASGGSYEQYF. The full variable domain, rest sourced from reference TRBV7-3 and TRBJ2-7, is GAGVSQTPSNKVTEKGKYVELRCDPISGHTALYWYRQSLGQGPEFLIYFQGTGAADDSGLPNDRFFAVRPEGSVSTLKIQRTERGDSAVYLCASSFASGGSYEQYFGPGTRLTVT.

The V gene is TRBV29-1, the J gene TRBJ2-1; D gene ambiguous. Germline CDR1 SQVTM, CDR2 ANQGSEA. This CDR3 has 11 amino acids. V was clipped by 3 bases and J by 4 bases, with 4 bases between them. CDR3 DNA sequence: TGCAGCGTTGACCCGTACAATGAGCAGTTCTTC. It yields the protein CSVDPYNEQFF.

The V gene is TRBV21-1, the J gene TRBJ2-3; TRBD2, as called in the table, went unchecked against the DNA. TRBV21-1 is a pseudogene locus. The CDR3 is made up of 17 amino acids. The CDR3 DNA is TGTGCCAGCAGCAAAGTCCCTAGCGGAATTAGCACAGATACGCAGTATTTT. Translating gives CASSKVPSGISTDTQYF.

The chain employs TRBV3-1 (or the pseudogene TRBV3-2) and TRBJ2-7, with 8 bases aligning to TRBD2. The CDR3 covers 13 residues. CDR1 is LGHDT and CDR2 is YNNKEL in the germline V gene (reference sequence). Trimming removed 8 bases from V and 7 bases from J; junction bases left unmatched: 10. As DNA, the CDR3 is TGTGCCAGCTCTTTACGGGGGGGCGGTGAGCAGTACTTC. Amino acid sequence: CASSLRGGGEQYF.

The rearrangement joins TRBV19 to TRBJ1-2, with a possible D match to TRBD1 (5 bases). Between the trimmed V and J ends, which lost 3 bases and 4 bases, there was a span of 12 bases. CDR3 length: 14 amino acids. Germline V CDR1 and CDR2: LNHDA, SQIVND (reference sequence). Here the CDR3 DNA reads TGTGCCAGTAGTATCATCCAGGGTAGCTATGGCTACACCTTC. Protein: CASSIIQGSYGYTF.

In DNA form, the CDR3 reads TGTGCCAGCTCACGTTCCGGGACAGCGAGTTATCAGCCCCAGCATTTT. Its translation is CASSRSGTASYQPQHF. The chain employs TRBV18 and TRBJ1-5; 7 nucleotides line up with TRBD1. The CDR3 extends over 16 amino acids. In germline, CDR1 is KGHSH, CDR2 LQKENI. V was clipped by 4 bases and J by 5 bases; unmatched bases: 11.

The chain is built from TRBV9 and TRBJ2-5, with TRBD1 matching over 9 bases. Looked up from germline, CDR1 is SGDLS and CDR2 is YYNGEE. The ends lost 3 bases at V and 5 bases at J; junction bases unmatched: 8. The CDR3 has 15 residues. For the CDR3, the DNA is TGTGCCAGCAGCGCCAATGGACAGGGGAGGGAGACCCAGTACTTC. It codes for CASSANGQGRETQYF. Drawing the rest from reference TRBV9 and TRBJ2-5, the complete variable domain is DSGVTQTPKHLITATGQRVTLRCSPRSGDLSVYWYQQSLDQGLQFLIQYYNGEERAKGNILERFSAQQFPDLHSELNLSSLELGDSALYFCASSANGQGRETQYFGPGTRLLVL.

The CDR3, as DNA: TGTGCCAGCAGTCGTGACAGGGGGCGCCTTCTCTTTTCGTACTTC. Translated, it gives CASSRDRGRLLFSYF. This chain uses TRBV6-2 or TRBV6-3 with TRBJ2-7; 10 bases are shared with TRBD1. Trimming took 5 bases from V and 12 from J; bases not matched to a gene: 16. The CDR3 is made up of 15 amino acids. The V gene's germline CDR1 is MNHEY and CDR2 SVGEGT.

The DNA of the CDR3 is TGTGCCAGCAGTGGCTACAGGGCCCACGAGCAGTACTTC. The encoded protein is CASSGYRAHEQYF. The gene calls are TRBV25-1 and TRBJ2-7, with D possibly matching TRBD1 (6 bases). The CDR3 totals 13 residues. Trimming left V 4 bases short and J 5 bases short, with 12 bases between. The germline V gene has CDR1 MGHDK and CDR2 SYGVNS.

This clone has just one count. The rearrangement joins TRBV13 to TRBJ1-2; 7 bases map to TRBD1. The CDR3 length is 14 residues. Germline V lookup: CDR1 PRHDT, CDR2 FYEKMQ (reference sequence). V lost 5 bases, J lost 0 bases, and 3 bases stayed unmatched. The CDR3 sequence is CASSPTGSNYGYTF. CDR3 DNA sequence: TGTGCCAGCAGCCCGACAGGGTCTAACTATGGCTACACCTTC.

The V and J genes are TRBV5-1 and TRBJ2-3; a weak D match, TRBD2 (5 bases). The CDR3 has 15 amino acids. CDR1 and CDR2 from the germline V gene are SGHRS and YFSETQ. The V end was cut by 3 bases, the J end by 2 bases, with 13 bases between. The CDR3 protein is CASSSGLADTDTQYF. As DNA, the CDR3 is TGCGCCAGCAGCTCCGGACTCGCGGACACAGATACGCAGTATTTT.

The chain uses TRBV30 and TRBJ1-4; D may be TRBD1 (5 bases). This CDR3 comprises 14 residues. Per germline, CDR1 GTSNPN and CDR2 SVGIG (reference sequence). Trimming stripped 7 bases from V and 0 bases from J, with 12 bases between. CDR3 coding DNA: TGTGCCTATGACAGTTCGGCAACTAATGAAAAACTGTTTTTT. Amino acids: CAYDSSATNEKLFF.

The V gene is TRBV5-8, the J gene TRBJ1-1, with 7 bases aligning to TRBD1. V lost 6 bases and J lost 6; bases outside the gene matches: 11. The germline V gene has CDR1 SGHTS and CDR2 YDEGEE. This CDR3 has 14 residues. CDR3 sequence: CASTSGQSVAEAFF. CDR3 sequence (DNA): TGTGCCAGCACCTCGGGACAGTCTGTCGCTGAAGCTTTCTTT.

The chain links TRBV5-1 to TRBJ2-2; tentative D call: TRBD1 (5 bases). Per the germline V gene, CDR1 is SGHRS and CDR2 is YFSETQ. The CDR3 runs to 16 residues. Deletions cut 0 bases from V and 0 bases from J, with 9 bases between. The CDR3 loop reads CASSLGQTANTGELFF. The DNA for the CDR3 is TGCGCCAGCAGCTTGGGTCAGACAGCGAACACCGGGGAGCTGTTTTTT. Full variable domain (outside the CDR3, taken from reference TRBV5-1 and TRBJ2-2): KAGVTQTPRYLIKTRGQQVTLSCSPISGHRSVSWYQQTPGQGLQFLFEYFSETQRNKGNFPGRFSGRQFSNSRSEMNVSTLELGDSALYLCASSLGQTANTGELFFGEGSRLTVL.

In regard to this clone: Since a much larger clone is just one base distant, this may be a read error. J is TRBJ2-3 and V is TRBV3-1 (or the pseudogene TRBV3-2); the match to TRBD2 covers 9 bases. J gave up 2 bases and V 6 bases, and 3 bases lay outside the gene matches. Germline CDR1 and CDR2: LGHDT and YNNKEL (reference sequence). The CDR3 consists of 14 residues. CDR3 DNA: TGTGCCAGCAGTGAGCGGGGGGCCACAGATACGCAGTATTTT. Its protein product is CASSERGATDTQYF.

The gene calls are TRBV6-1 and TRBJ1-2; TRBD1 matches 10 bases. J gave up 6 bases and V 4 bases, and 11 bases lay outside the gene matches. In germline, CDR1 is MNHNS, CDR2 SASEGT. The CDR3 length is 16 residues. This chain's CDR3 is CASSVRDRGGSNGYTF. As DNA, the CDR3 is TGTGCCAGCAGTGTCCGGGACAGGGGAGGAAGTAATGGCTACACCTTC.

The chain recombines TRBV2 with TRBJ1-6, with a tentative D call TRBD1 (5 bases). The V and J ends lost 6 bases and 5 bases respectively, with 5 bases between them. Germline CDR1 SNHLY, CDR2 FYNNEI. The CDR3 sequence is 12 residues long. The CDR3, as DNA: TGTGCCAGCAGACAGGATAATTCACCCCTCCACTTT. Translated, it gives CASRQDNSPLHF.

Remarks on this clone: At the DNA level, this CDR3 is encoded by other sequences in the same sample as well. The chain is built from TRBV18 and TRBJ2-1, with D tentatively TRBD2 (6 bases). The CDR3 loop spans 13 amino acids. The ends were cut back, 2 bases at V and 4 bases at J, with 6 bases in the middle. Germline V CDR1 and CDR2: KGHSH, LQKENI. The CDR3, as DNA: TGTGCCAGCTCACCAGGGACTTACAATGAGCAGTTCTTC. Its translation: CASSPGTYNEQFF.

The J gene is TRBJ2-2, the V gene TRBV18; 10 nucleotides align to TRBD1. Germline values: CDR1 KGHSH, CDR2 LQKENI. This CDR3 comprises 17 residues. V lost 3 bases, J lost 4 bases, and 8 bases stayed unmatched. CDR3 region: CASSPPDRGRGTGELFF. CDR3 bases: TGTGCCAGCTCACCCCCTGACAGGGGGCGAGGCACCGGGGAGCTGTTTTTT.

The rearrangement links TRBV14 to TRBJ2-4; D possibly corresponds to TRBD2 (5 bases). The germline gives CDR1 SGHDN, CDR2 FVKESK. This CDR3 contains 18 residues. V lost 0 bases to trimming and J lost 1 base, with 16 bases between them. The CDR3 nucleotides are TGTGCCAGCAGCCAAGAGGGTTTTACCTGGGAGGCCAAAAACATTCAGTACTTC. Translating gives CASSQEGFTWEAKNIQYF.

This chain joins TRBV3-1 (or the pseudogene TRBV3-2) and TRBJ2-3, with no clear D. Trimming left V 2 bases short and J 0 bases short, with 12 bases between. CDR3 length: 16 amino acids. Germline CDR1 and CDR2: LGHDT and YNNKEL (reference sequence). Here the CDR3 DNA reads TGTGCCAGCAGCCAACTCAACGCCTATAGCACAGATACGCAGTATTTT. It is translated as CASSQLNAYSTDTQYF.